The 18 T cell receptor beta chains given below trace back to one sample, sequenced in a study of blood T cell repertoires in COVID-19. Profiling relied on immunoSEQ multiplex PCR, and the TCRdb table lists in-frame clones only, not all of them. In the table there are tens of thousands of clones, around 77% of which are singletons. Sequenced input: peripheral blood. The origin of the receptors is a man in his 70s with COVID-19, enrolled during active disease.

This chain connects TRBV3-1 (or the pseudogene TRBV3-2) to TRBJ1-4; no definite D call. This CDR3 comprises 14 residues. The V gene lost 4 bases and the J gene lost 0 bases, with 6 bases spanning the gap. Germline-derived CDR1 and CDR2 are LGHDT and YNNKEL (reference sequence). CDR3 in DNA: TGTGCCAGCAGCCCGGTGACAACTAATGAAAAACTGTTTTTT. Its protein is CASSPVTTNEKLFF.

The V gene is TRBV19, the J gene TRBJ1-2, with D possibly being TRBD1 (6 bases). V lost 10 bases and J 1 base, leaving 16 bases between the germline ends. This CDR3 has 14 amino acids. The germline V gene has CDR1 LNHDA and CDR2 SQIVND (reference sequence). The CDR3 nucleotides read TGTGCCACAGTATCGGGCAGGGGTAACTATGGCTACACCTTC. Translation gives CATVSGRGNYGYTF.

This chain uses TRBV28 with TRBJ2-3; 8 positions agree with TRBD2. The CDR3 runs 16 residues. Germline V CDR1 and CDR2: MDHEN, SYDVKM. V shed 1 base and J 4 bases; nucleotides not matched to a gene: 7. The CDR3 is CASSLSGGGVPDTQYF. The CDR3 nucleotides read TGTGCCAGCAGTTTATCGGGAGGGGGGGTCCCAGATACGCAGTATTTT.

V gene TRBV11-3 combines with J gene TRBJ2-7, with D unresolved. CDR3 size: 12 residues. Deletions cut 6 bases from V and 2 bases from J, with 8 bases between. CDR1 is SGHNT, CDR2 YENEEA, per germline. In DNA form, the CDR3 reads TGTGCCAGCAGAATCAGTGCCTACGAGCAGTACTTC. It translates to CASRISAYEQYF.

The chain couples TRBV11-2 to TRBJ2-3; no reliable D call. CDR3 length equals 15 residues. Trimming stripped 5 bases from V and 4 bases from J, with 16 bases between. Germline loops: CDR1 SGHAT, CDR2 FQNNGV. CDR3 protein: CASSSGHFSPDTQYF. CDR3 coding DNA: TGTGCCAGCAGCAGTGGGCACTTCTCTCCAGATACGCAGTATTTT. Based on the CDR3 plus reference TRBV11-2 and TRBJ2-3, the full variable domain is EAGVAQSPRYKIIEKRQSVAFWCNPISGHATLYWYQQILGQGPKLLIQFQNNGVVDDSQLPKDRFSAERLKGVDSTLKIQPAKLEDSAVYLCASSSGHFSPDTQYFGPGTRLTVL.

The chain couples TRBV27 to TRBJ2-3; 7 nucleotides line up with TRBD1. V was pared by 5 bases and J by 2 bases, with 10 bases of the junction left unmatched. This CDR3 region has 16 residues. Germline V CDR1 and CDR2: MNHEY, SMNVEV (reference sequence). CDR3 in amino acids: CASSIKPGQYTDTQYF. The CDR3 DNA sequence: TGTGCCAGCAGTATAAAACCGGGACAGTACACAGATACGCAGTATTTT.

CDR3 region: CASILGRVPGNTIYF. CDR3 DNA: TGTGCCAGTATCCTCGGGCGGGTACCTGGAAACACCATATATTTT. The rearrangement joins TRBV19 to TRBJ1-3; no reliable D call. The V gene lost 7 bases and the J gene lost 2 bases, with 15 bases spanning the gap. Germline CDR1 and CDR2: LNHDA and SQIVND (reference sequence). The CDR3 is made up of 15 amino acids. Drawing the rest from reference TRBV19 and TRBJ1-3, the complete variable domain is DGGITQSPKYLFRKEGQNVTLSCEQNLNHDAMYWYRQDPGQGLRLIYYSQIVNDFQKGDIAEGYSVSREKKESFPLTVTSAQKNPTAFYLCASILGRVPGNTIYFGEGSWLTVV.

The chain combines TRBV2 with TRBJ1-5; no definite D call. Germline V gene data show CDR1 as SNHLY and CDR2 as FYNNEI. The germline V and J ends were trimmed by 2 bases and 7 bases, with 15 bases remaining between them. This CDR3 is 15 amino acids long. The CDR3 sequence: CASSEQSGEGQPQHF. The CDR3 nucleotides are TGTGCCAGCAGTGAACAATCGGGTGAAGGACAGCCCCAGCATTTT.

V usage is TRBV2 and J usage is TRBJ2-7; perhaps TRBD1 as D (6 bases). Germline V CDR1 and CDR2: SNHLY, FYNNEI. The CDR3 is 14 residues long. V gave up 1 base and J gave up 4 bases, with 11 bases separating them. CDR3 residues: CASSEGTVKYEQYF. CDR3 coding DNA: TGTGCCAGCAGTGAAGGGACAGTGAAGTACGAGCAGTACTTC. The full variable domain, rest sourced from reference TRBV2 and TRBJ2-7, is EPEVTQTPSHQVTQMGQEVILRCVPISNHLYFYWYRQILGQKVEFLVSFYNNEISEKSEIFDDQFSVERPDGSNFTLKIRSTKLEDSAMYFCASSEGTVKYEQYFGPGTRLTVT.

V usage is TRBV7-9 and J usage is TRBJ2-2; 13 nucleotides align to TRBD2. The CDR3 covers 16 residues. J lost 3 bases, V lost 3 bases, and 1 base had no gene match. Germline V CDR1 and CDR2: SEHNR, FQNEAQ (reference sequence). The CDR3, as DNA: TGTGCCAGCAGCTTTGGACTAGCGGGAGACACCGGGGAGCTGTTTTTT. Amino acids: CASSFGLAGDTGELFF.

The genes are TRBV19 and TRBJ1-3, with D perhaps matching TRBD1 (5 bases). Per the germline V gene, CDR1 is LNHDA and CDR2 is SQIVND (reference sequence). The CDR3 is made up of 14 amino acids. With 6 bases removed from V and 0 bases from J, the gap between germline ends came to 9 bases. The DNA of the CDR3 is TGTGCCAGTAGCCTGACAGTCTCTGGAAACACCATATATTTT. It encodes CASSLTVSGNTIYF. The full variable domain, rest sourced from reference TRBV19 and TRBJ1-3, is DGGITQSPKYLFRKEGQNVTLSCEQNLNHDAMYWYRQDPGQGLRLIYYSQIVNDFQKGDIAEGYSVSREKKESFPLTVTSAQKNPTAFYLCASSLTVSGNTIYFGEGSWLTVV.

CDR3 sequence reads: CASSQLAGGQTAEAFF. CDR3 sequence (DNA): TGCGCCAGCAGCCAGCTCGCCGGAGGGCAAACGGCTGAAGCTTTCTTT. V gene TRBV5-1 combines with J gene TRBJ1-1; the D is unclear. This CDR3 region has 16 residues. Trimming stripped 4 bases from V and 6 bases from J, with 22 bases between. CDR1 SGHRS and CDR2 YFSETQ come from the germline V gene.

CDR3 DNA sequence: TGTGCCAGCAGCCTTTCTTTAGCGGAGTACAATGAGCAGTTCTTC. This encodes CASSLSLAEYNEQFF. The chain links TRBV14 to TRBJ2-1; D is perhaps TRBD2 (6 bases). The CDR3 extends over 15 amino acids. Germline-derived CDR1 and CDR2 are SGHDN and FVKESK. V lost 4 bases to trimming and J lost 4 bases, with 14 bases between them.

The chain recombines TRBV5-1 with TRBJ2-5, with D perhaps TRBD2 (5 bases). Germline assignment: CDR1 SGHRS and CDR2 YFSETQ. There are 15 residues in the CDR3. V gave up 5 bases and J gave up 1 base, with 15 bases separating them. CDR3: CASRPLPGVQETQYF. CDR3 DNA sequence: TGCGCCAGCAGACCCCTCCCCGGGGTCCAAGAGACCCAGTACTTC.

The V and J genes are TRBV5-4 and TRBJ2-7; D is perhaps TRBD2 (7 bases). The germline CDR1 and CDR2 sequences are SGHNT and YYREEE (reference sequence). The length of the CDR3 is 17 residues. Trimming stripped 4 bases from V and 0 bases from J, with 20 bases between. In DNA form, the CDR3 reads TGTGCCAGCAGCCGATTAGGCGGGGGCTTTTACTCCTACGAGCAGTACTTC. This gives the protein CASSRLGGGFYSYEQYF.

The V call is TRBV11-2, the J call TRBJ2-3; 13 positions match TRBD2. Trimming took 5 bases from V and 4 from J; bases not matched to a gene: 12. The CDR3 runs to 18 residues. Per the germline V gene, CDR1 is SGHAT and CDR2 is FQNNGV. The CDR3 coding sequence is TGTGCCAGCAGCCTTCGGACTAGCGGGAGAGGGTACGCAGATACGCAGTATTTT. Its translation is CASSLRTSGRGYADTQYF.

The chain is built from TRBV6-5 and TRBJ2-7; 10 nucleotides agree with TRBD1. CDR1 and CDR2 (germline): MNHEY, SVGAGI. The CDR3 has 15 amino acids. V lost 7 bases and J lost 2; bases outside the gene matches: 8. This CDR3 is CASIPRQGATYEQYF. CDR3 sequence (DNA): TGTGCCAGCATCCCCCGACAGGGGGCAACCTACGAGCAGTACTTC.

This clone was seen a few times. The V and J genes are TRBV3-1 (or the pseudogene TRBV3-2) and TRBJ1-4; 7 bases map to TRBD1. The CDR3 runs to 15 residues. Germline V CDR1 and CDR2: LGHDT, YNNKEL (reference sequence). The V gene end was trimmed by 4 bases and the J gene end by 8 bases; junction bases not matched to a gene: 10. The CDR3 reads CASSLRGAPIEKLFF. CDR3 in DNA: TGTGCCAGCAGCCTCAGGGGGGCCCCCATCGAAAAACTGTTTTTT.